This TCR beta chain was identified in a study of blood T cell repertoires in COVID-19. About the research overall: The United States, Italy and Spain supplied acute and convalescent COVID-19 samples. Nucleic acid was either cDNA or gDNA, and it came from T cells, B-cell-depleted T cells, or PBMCs.

V was trimmed by 3 bases and J by 8 bases, leaving 14 bases between them. CDR3 length: 14 residues. The germline gives CDR1 SGHNT, CDR2 YYREEE (reference sequence). A single count supports this clone. As processed by the authors: Amplified reference gene primers provided the basis for estimating nucleated cell counts. Here immunoSEQ multiplex PCR was the method, and the copy in TCRdb shows in-frame clones only, minus some. The V and J calls and clone size are taken from that table; D and trimming were inferred from the DNA. The sample comprises some 140,000 clones, around three quarters of which are singletons, and around 13% rests with the top ten.

The gene calls are TRBV5-4 and TRBJ1-4; D is ambiguous. The receptor was derived from a man aged 80 or over with acute or convalescent COVID-19. Sequenced input: peripheral blood. The CDR3 sequence is CASSSTDVQEKLFF. The CDR3 DNA reads TGTGCCAGCAGCTCCACAGACGTACAAGAAAAACTGTTTTTT.